Included here is one T cell receptor beta chain sequence, with context. Its antigen is as yet unknown. The sample comes from a study of follicular helper T cells after annual influenza vaccination. Whole-study findings and limits: ICOS+CD38+ cTfh clonality change tracked circulating plasmablast frequency change.

Time point: 2014-2015 season, pre-vaccination. Before and after seasonal inactivated influenza vaccination, adults gave blood for sorting CD4 subsets for sequencing. Measured with immunoSEQ multiplex PCR; TCRdb has only the in-frame clones, and not every one. The sample gives 25,000 to 35,000 clones, about 82% of which show up once; 1.2% is in the top ten. The receptor was derived from an adult who received the influenza vaccine. The starting material was CXCR5+ CD38- circulating T follicular helper cells from blood, obtained on the day of influenza vaccination. The subset: circulating Tfh, non-naive CD4+CXCR5+PD-1+ (ICOS+CD38+ or ICOS-CD38-).

CDR3 region: CASTPGLAGNNEQFF. The DNA for the CDR3 is TGTGCCAGCACTCCGGGACTAGCGGGCAACAATGAGCAGTTCTTC. The chain joins TRBV6-1 to TRBJ2-1; 12 bases are shared with TRBD2. Germline CDR1 reads MNHNS; CDR2 reads SASEGT. This CDR3 has 15 amino acids. Unmatched junction bases numbered 6, after V lost 7 bases and J lost 5 bases.